These 8 T cell receptor beta chains were all obtained from the same sample, sequenced in a study of CD8 T cells in Susac syndrome. Reverse transcription of roughly 0.5 to 1 ug RNA used random hexamers. TCRdb reanalysed the immunoSEQ multiplex PCR reads using MiXCR and keeps one entry per CDR3 protein. The repertoire holds more than 75,000 distinct CDR3 sequences, with about 93% as singletons. Sequencing was carried out using CD8+ T cells from PBMCs. The receptors stem from a human donor in good health.

The genes are TRBV6-5 and TRBJ2-3; D uncertain. The V gene lost 6 bases and the J gene lost 2 bases, with 9 bases spanning the gap. The germline V gene has CDR1 MNHEY and CDR2 SVGAGI. The CDR3 is made up of 13 amino acids. Written as DNA, the CDR3 is TGTGCCAGCAGCGGGTTTGACACAGATACGCAGTATTTT. Translating gives CASSGFDTDTQYF.

The J gene is TRBJ2-3, the V gene TRBV7-6; 9 bases are shared with TRBD2. Trimming removed 9 bases from V and 4 bases from J; junction bases left unmatched: 5. The germline gives CDR1 SGHVS, CDR2 FNYEAQ. CDR3 size: 13 residues. Here the CDR3 DNA reads TGTGCCAGTAGTAGCGGGGGAGCAGATACGCAGTATTTT. This translates into CASSSGGADTQYF.

This chain links TRBV12-3 or TRBV12-4 with TRBJ1-3, with D possibly TRBD1 on 6 matching bases. Between the trimmed V and J ends, which lost 7 bases and 2 bases, there was a span of 12 bases. This CDR3 is built from 14 residues. Here the CDR3 reads CASTPGAPGNTIYF. The CDR3 region has the DNA TGTGCCAGCACCCCAGGGGCTCCTGGAAACACCATATATTTT.

The genes are TRBV7-9 and TRBJ2-1, with D tentatively TRBD2 (5 bases). Germline V gene data show CDR1 as SEHNR and CDR2 as FQNEAQ (reference sequence). Trimming stripped 5 bases from V and 0 bases from J, with 14 bases between. The CDR3 is 16 amino acids. The CDR3 sequence: CASSVLEGRSYNEQFF. CDR3 bases: TGTGCCAGCAGCGTTCTAGAGGGTCGCTCCTACAATGAGCAGTTCTTC. The variable domain in full, with the rest retrieved from reference TRBV7-9 and TRBJ2-1, is DTGVSQNPRHKITKRGQNVTFRCDPISEHNRLYWYRQTLGQGPEFLTYFQNEAQLEKSRLLSDRFSAERPKGSFSTLEIQRTEQGDSAMYLCASSVLEGRSYNEQFFGPGTRLTVL.

This chain joins TRBV4-2 and TRBJ1-2; no definite D call. V dropped 3 bases and J dropped 8 bases, with 7 bases sitting between them. Per germline, CDR1 LGHNA and CDR2 YNFKEQ. The CDR3 covers 11 residues. CDR3 in DNA: TGTGCCAGCAGCCATGATTTCGGCTACACCTTC. This codes for CASSHDFGYTF.

The V gene is TRBV9, the J gene TRBJ1-6; perhaps TRBD1 as D (5 bases). This CDR3 comprises 15 residues. V lost 0 bases and J 6 bases, leaving 10 bases between the germline ends. From germline, CDR1 is SGDLS and CDR2 YYNGEE. As DNA, the CDR3 is TGTGCCAGCAGCGTAGGGGGGGATCCTAATTCACCCCTCCACTTT. This sequence encodes CASSVGGDPNSPLHF. Looking up the rest from reference TRBV9 and TRBJ1-6 gives the full variable domain: DSGVTQTPKHLITATGQRVTLRCSPRSGDLSVYWYQQSLDQGLQFLIQYYNGEERAKGNILERFSAQQFPDLHSELNLSSLELGDSALYFCASSVGGDPNSPLHFGNGTRLTVT.

The J gene is TRBJ1-2, the V gene TRBV7-9, with 8 bases that match TRBD1. Germline-derived CDR1 and CDR2 are SEHNR and FQNEAQ (reference sequence). The CDR3 is 13 residues long. The ends lost 4 bases at V and 6 bases at J; junction bases unmatched: 4. CDR3 nucleotides: TGTGCCAGCAGCTCCCCGGGACAGGATGGCTACACCTTC. This encodes CASSSPGQDGYTF.

V gene TRBV6-1 combines with J gene TRBJ2-7, with unresolved D. Trimming cost V 2 bases and J 5 bases, with 10 bases left between them. CDR1 is MNHNS and CDR2 is SASEGT in the germline V gene. This CDR3 has 13 amino acids. The CDR3 nucleotides read TGTGCCAGCAGTGAATTTTTAAGGGACGAGCAGTACTTC. This sequence encodes CASSEFLRDEQYF.